This TCR beta chain comes out of a study of cytomegalovirus exposure and HLA in healthy donors. Study as a whole: Clustering assigned 70% to 90% of the approximately 400 genotyped donors to the Caucasian-associated ancestry cluster. Study outcomes and limitations: Reportedly, diagnosis of cytomegalovirus status by the classifier showed high specificity and sensitivity. According to an earlier analysis, most TCR beta V segments yielded productive rearrangements about 87% or about 30% of the time.

13 Jbeta primers and 60 Vbeta primers were used for the PCR. Sequencing was performed with immunoSEQ multiplex PCR; in TCRdb, only in-frame clones are kept and a portion is missing. The sample has around 100,000 clones, 70% seen once. As for this clone: What it recognizes is unknown.

Sequenced material: PBMCs. The sequence was obtained from a man younger than 45 in good health and CMV-seropositive.

CDR3 loop: CASSYRGPTDTQYF. The CDR3 nucleotides are TGTGCCAGCAGCTACAGGGGGCCCACAGATACGCAGTATTTT. The chain employs TRBV7-3 and TRBJ2-3; 9 bases line up with TRBD1. Unmatched junction bases numbered 1, after V lost 4 bases and J lost 2 bases. The CDR3 is made up of 14 amino acids. Germline CDR1 is SGHTA and CDR2 is FQGTGA.